A single T cell receptor beta chain is shown here with its context. The antigen this receptor binds is unknown. Base qualities are missing; no much larger clone stands one base away. Whole blood was collected in K2EDTA tubes by collaborating institutions according to the institutions' own protocols. For TCRbeta analysis, collaborators shipped samples in one of three forms: frozen whole blood, isolated PBMCs, or DNA extracted from either of those sample types. The sample belongs to a study of blood T cell repertoires in COVID-19 (TCRdb year 2020). Background on the whole study: Samples from collaborators originated in the United States, Italy and Spain and spanned both the acute and convalescent phases of COVID-19. The prospective study material was composed of cDNA or gDNA derived from T cells, B-cell-depleted T cells, or PBMCs. The dataset comprised deeply sampled blood TCRbeta repertoires from subjects exposed to, actively infected with, or recovered from COVID-19. A freely available public database, intended as a resource for researchers studying the immune response to SARS-CoV-2, is where the repertoires were released. Samples came from the ongoing ImmuneRACE study (first 160 participants) plus 1,254 subjects from 6 global collaborators. A de-identified subject ID, COVID-19 status, age in years and sex were almost always included in the sample metadata. Where HLA class I and class II types were available, the types were taken from metadata supplied by the sample provider, not from assay-based typing.

Broader findings and caveats from the paper: The amount of clinical and demographic metadata varied by source and participant and was provided uncurated.

Inclusive of the bounding cysteine and phenylalanine, the CDR3 is 16 residues long. The retained sequence is limited to the CDR3, 48 bases, with the frame set at the first base. V lost 1 base and J lost 8 bases, and the count of bases not matched to a germline gene is 7. CDR1 is given as SGHRS and CDR2 as YFSETQ, both from the germline V gene. The immunoSEQ Assay, a bias-controlled multiplex PCR, was used to amplify TCRbeta CDR3 regions from genomic DNA. Turning to the authors' computational methods: The number of nucleated cells in each sample was estimated by amplification of reference gene primers within the assay. Sequence reads were collapsed and filtered to measure the absolute abundance of every unique TCRbeta CDR3 rearrangement. Productive Simpson clonality was computed per sample as the square root of Simpson's diversity index over productive rearrangements. TCRdb retrieved this table from immuneACCESS and kept in-frame rearrangements only. Not all clones are present; in checked studies, unresolved V genes account for under half, and no reason is known for the remainder. The V and J calls and clone size come from that table; D and trimming were worked out from the DNA. The table for this sample lists around 120,000 clones; over 70% of them were counted only once. The ten largest clones represent roughly 2.1% of the sample.

The receptor chain draws on TRBV5-1 and TRBJ2-1; TRBD2 aligns with 12 central bases. Sequenced input: peripheral blood. The sequence was obtained from a man aged 65 to 79 with acute or convalescent COVID-19. CDR3 sequence: CASSLMTSGGADEQFF. The DNA reads as follows: TGCGCCAGCAGCTTGATGACTAGCGGGGGAGCCGATGAGCAGTTCTTC.